The clone carrying this TCR beta chain turned up a few times. TCRdb analysed the 5' RACE reads with MiXCR anew, one entry per CDR3 protein. The table has 350,000 to 400,000 distinct CDR3 sequences, 25% to 35% seen once. These data belong to a study of identical twins' blood T cells. Sequencing was carried out using PBMCs. The clonotype originates from a woman aged 18 to 55 in good health.

The CDR3 coding sequence is TGTGCCATCAGTGTGGTAAGGGGGAGCTCCTACAATGAGCAGTTCTTC. Its translation is CAISVVRGSSYNEQFF. The genes are TRBV10-3 and TRBJ2-1; D perhaps matches TRBD1 (6 bases). In germline, CDR1 is ENHRY, CDR2 SYGVKD. The CDR3 length is 16 residues. Trimming took 4 bases from V and 0 from J, leaving 13 bases between them.